This T cell receptor (beta chain) was sequenced during a study of shared clonotypes between healthy human individuals. Study context: Each donor's CD8 memory used one plate, CD8 naive two, each CD4 subset three. Broader study findings: An effect of sequencing depth on clonotype sharing among donors was expected.

Germline CDR1 is MGHRA and CDR2 is YSYEKL. This CDR3 is built from 14 residues. Trimming removed 0 bases from V and 10 bases from J, with 12 bases in between. Positive CCR7 selection of CD45RO-negative cells yielded the naive CD8 cells, and terminally differentiated effector memory CD45RA+ cells were excluded. With regard to this clone: Its specificity is unknown.

Only in-frame clones appear in the TCRdb table, and some are missing; sequencing was by immunoSEQ multiplex PCR. This sample has about 2.1 million clones, with around 93% found just once. The genes are TRBV4-1 and TRBJ2-2, with TRBD2 as a possible D gene (6 bases). The TCR originated in a young man in good health. Some clones in this sample may be carry-over from other donors' samples. Sequencing was carried out using naive CD8+ T cells from PBMCs. The CDR3 loop reads CASSQEGTFKELFF. CDR3 bases: TGCGCCAGCAGCCAAGAAGGGACTTTCAAGGAGCTGTTTTTT.